This T cell receptor beta chain was sequenced in a study of cytomegalovirus exposure and HLA in healthy donors. The primer mix had 60 Vbeta and 13 Jbeta primers. Sequenced by immunoSEQ multiplex PCR; TCRdb stores in-frame clones only, minus some. The sample consists of over 200,000 clones, around 85% of them appearing once. In regard to this clone: Its specificity is unknown.

Study-wide findings and caveats: The dataset shows that most TCR sequences were rare, while some public TCRs occurred in many donors.

In germline, CDR1 is LNHDA, CDR2 SQIVND (reference sequence). The CDR3 runs 15 residues. V dropped 4 bases and J dropped 8; count of bases not matched to a gene: 7. This TCR was recovered from a human donor in good health. The chain combines TRBV19 with TRBJ2-1; TRBD2 matches 11 bases. The specimen was PBMCs. This CDR3 is CASSTSSGRRHEQFF. The CDR3 region has the DNA TGTGCCAGTAGTACGTCTAGCGGGAGGAGGCATGAGCAGTTCTTC.